These 9 T cell receptor beta chains were sequenced from one sample in a study of T cell responses to AZD1222 COVID-19 vaccine. Using immunoSEQ multiplex PCR, the repertoire was profiled, and TCRdb retains in-frame clones only, with some absent. The table lists some 190,000 clones, around 90% of them singletons. The sample in question was peripheral blood, obtained 28 days after the second AZD1222 dose. These TCRs come from an adult who received the AZD1222 COVID-19 vaccine.

This sequence joins TRBV19 and TRBJ1-1; D is perhaps TRBD1 (5 bases). This CDR3 spans 16 amino acids. Germline assignment: CDR1 LNHDA and CDR2 SQIVND (reference sequence). V lost 5 bases, J lost 0 bases, and 16 bases lay in between. CDR3 bases: TGTGCCAGTAGTCCCCCGGGACTGCTTATGAACACTGAAGCTTTCTTT. Translated, it gives CASSPPGLLMNTEAFF.

CDR3 in DNA: TGCGCCAGCTGCGGCCTGAACACTGAAGCTTTCTTT. Its protein is CASCGLNTEAFF. V usage is TRBV10-2 and J usage is TRBJ1-1; D gene uncertain. Per germline, CDR1 WSHSY and CDR2 SAAADI. The V end lost 8 bases, the J end lost 0 bases, and 7 bases lay between the germline ends. The length of the CDR3 is 12 residues.

The V call is TRBV6-6, the J call TRBJ1-5; the D gene is possibly TRBD1 (5 bases). CDR3 length: 15 residues. The V end was cut by 1 base, the J end by 6 bases, with 13 bases between. The germline V gene has CDR1 MNHNY and CDR2 SVGAGI (reference sequence). CDR3 sequence reads: CASSYFSRGSQPQHF. The CDR3, as DNA: TGTGCCAGCAGTTACTTTTCGCGGGGGAGTCAGCCCCAGCATTTT.

The chain is built from TRBV19 and TRBJ1-2; possibly TRBD1 for D (6 bases). The CDR3 is 14 amino acids. Trimming left V 6 bases short and J 0 bases short, with 11 bases between. CDR1 is LNHDA, CDR2 SQIVND, per germline (reference sequence). CDR3 residues: CASSPWTANYGYTF. In DNA form, the CDR3 reads TGTGCCAGTAGCCCGTGGACAGCTAACTATGGCTACACCTTC.

This clone was detected a few times. The chain is built from TRBV14 and TRBJ1-3; 7 bases line up with TRBD1. The CDR3 sequence is 15 residues long. Germline values: CDR1 SGHDN, CDR2 FVKESK. Germline trimming cut 4 bases from V and 2 bases from J; bases unmatched to any gene: 5. The CDR3, as DNA: TGTGCCAGCAGCCCCCGACAGGGTCCTGGAAACACCATATATTTT. Its translation: CASSPRQGPGNTIYF.

The rearrangement uses TRBV19 and TRBJ2-4; no clear D. V was cut by 1 base and J by 0 bases, with 7 bases left in between. Per germline, CDR1 LNHDA and CDR2 SQIVND (reference sequence). The CDR3 sequence is 15 residues long. The CDR3 DNA reads TGTGCCAGTAGTATAGGGGAAATAGCCAAAAACATTCAGTACTTC. Translation gives CASSIGEIAKNIQYF.

V gene TRBV6-1 combines with J gene TRBJ2-7, with D uncertain. Germline CDR1 reads MNHNS; CDR2 reads SASEGT. Trimming pared 0 bases from V and 0 bases from J, leaving 12 bases between. CDR3 length: 16 residues. The CDR3 DNA reads as TGTGCCAGCAGTGAAGCGCTACGGGTTAGCTCCTACGAGCAGTACTTC. Amino acid sequence: CASSEALRVSSYEQYF.

The rearrangement links TRBV18 to TRBJ1-6; possibly TRBD1 for D (6 bases). Germline V gene lookup returns CDR1 KGHSH and CDR2 LQKENI. Trimming shortened V by 2 bases and J by 9 bases, and 11 bases separated the two germline ends. CDR3 length: 14 residues. The chain's CDR3 is CASSPEGTPSPLHF. CDR3 nucleotide sequence: TGTGCCAGCTCACCAGAGGGGACACCTTCACCCCTCCACTTT.

V gene TRBV5-1 combines with J gene TRBJ2-5, with 8 bases that match TRBD2. CDR3 length: 14 residues. Germline CDR1 SGHRS, CDR2 YFSETQ. V lost 4 bases, J lost 1 base, and 3 bases stayed unmatched. CDR3 sequence reads: CASSNGLAQETQYF. The DNA for the CDR3 is TGCGCCAGCAGCAACGGACTAGCCCAAGAGACCCAGTACTTC.